This TCR beta chain was observed in a study of post-analysis software for immune sequencing data. Whole-study context: Some patients lacked subtype; others had relapsing-remitting, secondary progressive or progressive-relapsing disease.

The library was made from cDNA and included unique molecular identifiers. Using its own MiXCR run on the PCR reads, TCRdb lists one record per CDR3 protein. The top ten clones hold around 3.7% of a sample with around 190,000 distinct CDR3 sequences, 29% of them seen once. Study observations and caveats: People with multiple sclerosis had a significantly lower normalized Chao1 diversity than controls did. TRBV5-6, TRBV5-1 and TRBV20-1 belonged to a set of five TRBV segments that were more frequent in patients than controls. Under the F measure, samples that were prepared in one batch clustered strongly together.

The CDR3 runs to 15 residues. Trimming took 0 bases from V and 2 from J, leaving 9 bases between them. Germline lookup yields CDR1 SGHRS and CDR2 YFSETQ. This clonotype was seen ten or more times. Its antigen is undetermined. The sample was blood. The sequence was collected from a girl aged 2-17 years with multiple sclerosis. The V gene is TRBV5-1, the J gene TRBJ2-1; D is perhaps TRBD2 (5 bases). Here the CDR3 reads CASSLVGGTYNEQFF. The DNA of the CDR3 is TGCGCCAGCAGCTTGGTAGGAGGAACCTACAATGAGCAGTTCTTC.